This TCR beta chain derives from a study of T cell responses to AZD1222 COVID-19 vaccine. Study conclusions and caveats: All repertoire sampling was performed exclusively after the peak T cell response. Only five to seven individuals given AZD1222 were seropositive at baseline. The donor group comprised mostly white British people and more females; the analysis possibly underestimated clonal diversity. Spike regions recognized by vaccine-associated CD4 TCRs spanned the protein, led by 160-218 and 743-854.

With regard to this clone: Its antigen is not known.

The CDR3 runs to 15 residues. The germline gives CDR1 SGHTA, CDR2 FQGNSA. V gave up 1 base and J gave up 1 base, with 8 bases separating them. Assay: immunoSEQ multiplex PCR; the TCRdb copy retains only in-frame clones and omits some. The table records fewer than 100,000 clones, about nine tenths of them present only once. This chain links TRBV7-2 with TRBJ2-1; no firm D call. The input for sequencing was peripheral blood, taken 28 days after the second AZD1222 dose. The origin of this receptor is an adult who received the AZD1222 COVID-19 vaccine. The CDR3 DNA reads TGTGCCAGCAGCTTAGTTGGGGTGTCCTACAATGAGCAGTTCTTC. This translates into CASSLVGVSYNEQFF.